The clone carrying this T cell receptor (beta chain) appeared once. This sample is part of a study of technical replicates of blood from a handful of donors. V was pared by 0 bases and J by 4 bases, with 6 bases of the junction left unmatched. CDR1 is SGDLS and CDR2 is YYNGEE in the germline V gene. This CDR3 spans 17 amino acids. Clones were read by immunoSEQ multiplex PCR, and TCRdb kept only the in-frame ones, dropping some. The sample records roughly 70,000 clones, 90% being singletons. The genes are TRBV9 and TRBJ2-3; 12 bases map to TRBD2. Source material: PBMCs. The TCR sequence derives from a human donor in good health. Some clones in this sample may be carry-over from other donors' samples. CDR3 sequence: CASSVAPLAGGADTQYF. CDR3 nucleotides: TGTGCCAGCAGCGTAGCACCACTAGCGGGGGGCGCAGATACGCAGTATTTT.